The 23 T cell receptor beta chains below were found in one sample sequenced in a study of cytomegalovirus exposure and HLA in healthy donors. The PCR contained 60 Vbeta and 13 Jbeta primers. Sequenced by immunoSEQ multiplex PCR; TCRdb stores in-frame clones only, minus some. The data show 150,000 or so clones, with 65% to 85% seen just once and approximately 1.3% held by the top ten. The sample comprised PBMCs. The receptors stem from a man between 50 and 59 years old in good health and CMV-seropositive.

The J gene is TRBJ2-7, the V gene TRBV29-1, with D possibly TRBD1 on 6 matching bases. The V end was cut by 2 bases, the J end by 2 bases, with 13 bases between. Looked up from germline, CDR1 is SQVTM and CDR2 is ANQGSEA. The CDR3 runs to 14 residues. The CDR3 loop reads CSVEKYRGTYEQYF. The CDR3 DNA reads as TGCAGCGTTGAAAAATATAGGGGGACCTACGAGCAGTACTTC.

The table lists this clone with a count of one. This rearrangement joins TRBV7-8 to TRBJ1-5, with TRBD1 matching over 10 bases. V trimming: 6 bases; J trimming: 7 bases; junction bases outside the gene matches: 9. The CDR3 consists of 15 residues. CDR1 SGHVS and CDR2 FQNEAQ come from the germline V gene. Here the CDR3 reads CASRTGTGEAQPQHF. Written as DNA, the CDR3 is TGTGCCAGCAGAACGGGGACAGGGGAGGCCCAGCCCCAGCATTTT.

The genes are TRBV9 and TRBJ2-3; D not resolved. V was cut by 4 bases and J by 1 base, with 7 bases left in between. This CDR3 has 13 residues. The germline V gene encodes CDR1 SGDLS and CDR2 YYNGEE. The CDR3 reads CASSPQGTDTQYF. CDR3 nucleotide sequence: TGTGCCAGCAGCCCCCAGGGCACAGATACGCAGTATTTT.

This clone appeared a few times. This sequence joins TRBV10-3 and TRBJ2-7; a possible D gene is TRBD2 (5 bases). CDR1 is ENHRY, CDR2 SYGVKD, per germline. This CDR3 spans 18 amino acids. The V end was cut by 2 bases, the J end by 2 bases, with 22 bases between. This chain's CDR3 is CAISEPQEFGNGAYEQYF. The CDR3 nucleotides read TGTGCCATCAGTGAGCCCCAGGAATTTGGCAACGGGGCCTACGAGCAGTACTTC.

The chain recombines TRBV21-1 with TRBJ2-7; TRBD2 is taken as the D call from the table, unchecked against the DNA. TRBV21-1 has pseudogene status. The CDR3 covers 19 residues. The CDR3 nucleotides read TGTGCCAGCAGCAAAGCGCAAATACACGGACTAGCGCGTACCTACGAGCAGTACTTC. Its protein product is CASSKAQIHGLARTYEQYF.

The J gene is TRBJ1-6, the V gene TRBV23-1; 7 bases match TRBD1. TRBV23-1 is labeled an ORF, and its function is uncertain. CDR3 length equals 16 residues. V shed 2 bases and J 7 bases; nucleotides not matched to a gene: 8. CDR3: CASSQPGQAPNSPLHF. For the CDR3, the DNA is TGCGCCAGCAGTCAACCCGGACAGGCGCCCAATTCACCCCTCCACTTT.

This chain links TRBV18 with TRBJ2-2; D uncertain. Germline V gene data show CDR1 as KGHSH and CDR2 as LQKENI. Trimming removed 4 bases from V and 0 bases from J, with 6 bases in between. The CDR3 is 14 amino acids. CDR3 DNA: TGTGCCAGCTCACGGGCAACGAACACCGGGGAGCTGTTTTTT. Amino acid sequence: CASSRATNTGELFF.

This chain links TRBV4-1 with TRBJ1-5; D ambiguous. Germline loops: CDR1 MGHRA, CDR2 YSYEKL. Trimming took off 0 bases at V and 6 bases at J, with 12 bases between the two ends. The CDR3 has 15 amino acids. The CDR3 DNA sequence: TGCGCCAGCAGCCAAGAGGGGAGGGCTAGTCAGCCCCAGCATTTT. It specifies CASSQEGRASQPQHF.

V is TRBV18 and J is TRBJ2-1; TRBD2 matches at 10 bases. The junction had 5 bases not matched to a gene; V was cut back by 0 bases and J by 0 bases. The germline gives CDR1 KGHSH, CDR2 LQKENI. This CDR3 has 18 amino acids. CDR3 region: CASSPPGLADRSYNEQFF. CDR3 bases: TGTGCCAGCTCACCACCAGGACTAGCGGATCGCTCCTACAATGAGCAGTTCTTC.

This chain links TRBV12-2 with TRBJ1-2; the table calls TRBD1, which could not be checked here. TRBV12-2 represents a pseudogene. The CDR3 runs to 13 residues. The CDR3 nucleotides are TGTGCAAGTCGCCTACGACAGCACTATGGCTACACCTTC. Its translation: CASRLRQHYGYTF.

The chain recombines TRBV2 with TRBJ1-1; 9 nucleotides match TRBD1. The CDR3 is 14 amino acids. The germline CDR1 and CDR2 sequences are SNHLY and FYNNEI. V gave up 8 bases and J gave up 0 bases; unmatched junction bases: 4. CDR3 coding DNA: TGTGCCAGCGACAGGGGGAACATGAACACTGAAGCTTTCTTT. This sequence encodes CASDRGNMNTEAFF.

This sequence joins TRBV7-2 and TRBJ2-7; D is possibly TRBD2 (6 bases). The germline V gene encodes CDR1 SGHTA and CDR2 FQGNSA. Trimming pared 5 bases from V and 4 bases from J, leaving 12 bases between. The CDR3 runs to 13 residues. The CDR3 sequence: CASSLNGLYEQYF. The CDR3 DNA reads as TGTGCCAGCAGCCTAAACGGACTATACGAGCAGTACTTC. Full variable domain (rest looked up from reference TRBV7-2 and TRBJ2-7): GAGVSQSPSNKVTEKGKDVELRCDPISGHTALYWYRQSLGQGLEFLIYFQGNSAPDKSGLPSDRFSAERTGGSVSTLTIQRTQQEDSAVYLCASSLNGLYEQYFGPGTRLTVT.

The chain has TRBV5-4 and TRBJ1-1, with unresolved D. This CDR3 contains 16 residues. Trimming took 4 bases from V and 1 from J, leaving 17 bases between them. CDR1 is SGHNT, CDR2 YYREEE, per germline (reference sequence). CDR3 sequence: CASSASSLLENTEAFF. CDR3 nucleotides: TGTGCCAGCAGCGCTAGCTCCTTACTTGAGAACACTGAAGCTTTCTTT.

The genes are TRBV9 and TRBJ2-7, with a tentative D call TRBD1 (6 bases). Trimming took off 3 bases at V and 2 bases at J, with 15 bases between the two ends. The CDR3 covers 15 residues. Germline CDR1 is SGDLS and CDR2 is YYNGEE. The CDR3 is CASSGGPGQTYEQYF. In nucleotides, the CDR3 is TGTGCCAGCAGCGGGGGACCCGGACAGACCTACGAGCAGTACTTC.

The V and J genes are TRBV6-5 and TRBJ2-7; D might be TRBD1 (6 bases). Between the trimmed V and J ends, which lost 4 bases and 0 bases, there was a span of 13 bases. The germline V gene encodes CDR1 MNHEY and CDR2 SVGAGI. The CDR3 loop spans 15 amino acids. The CDR3 region is CASSSGHRPSYEQYF. In nucleotides, the CDR3 is TGTGCCAGCAGTTCGGGACACCGACCCTCCTACGAGCAGTACTTC.

V is TRBV7-8 and J is TRBJ1-4, with D perhaps matching TRBD1 (5 bases). V lost 3 bases and J lost 4, with 12 bases in between. The CDR3 consists of 15 residues. Germline V gene data show CDR1 as SGHVS and CDR2 as FQNEAQ. CDR3 sequence: CASSLEGRDNEKLFF. The DNA for the CDR3 is TGTGCCAGCAGCTTGGAGGGACGGGATAATGAAAAACTGTTTTTT. Filled out from reference TRBV7-8 and TRBJ1-4, the complete variable domain reads GAGVSQSPRYKVAKRGQDVALRCDPISGHVSLFWYQQALGQGPEFLTYFQNEAQLDKSGLPSDRFFAERPEGSVSTLKIQRTQQEDSAVYLCASSLEGRDNEKLFFGSGTQLSVL.

The V and J genes are TRBV7-3 and TRBJ2-5, with a tentative D call TRBD1 (6 bases). The CDR3 runs 14 residues. Germline V gene data show CDR1 as SGHTA and CDR2 as FQGTGA. V dropped 5 bases and J dropped 5 bases, with 15 bases sitting between them. CDR3 in amino acids: CASSPDAGAETQYF. CDR3 nucleotides: TGTGCCAGCAGCCCGGACGCAGGGGCTGAGACCCAGTACTTC. The full variable domain, with the rest looked up from reference TRBV7-3 and TRBJ2-5, is GAGVSQTPSNKVTEKGKYVELRCDPISGHTALYWYRQSLGQGPEFLIYFQGTGAADDSGLPNDRFFAVRPEGSVSTLKIQRTERGDSAVYLCASSPDAGAETQYFGPGTRLLVL.

The V call is TRBV18, the J call TRBJ2-3; a possible D gene is TRBD2 (6 bases). Germline values: CDR1 KGHSH, CDR2 LQKENI. The CDR3 contains 15 residues. Trimming stripped 5 bases from V and 0 bases from J, with 12 bases between. The CDR3: CASSSGLPSTDTQYF. The CDR3 DNA reads as TGTGCCAGCTCATCCGGACTACCTAGCACAGATACGCAGTATTTT.

The rearrangement joins TRBV9 to TRBJ2-2; the D gene is possibly TRBD1 (5 bases). Germline assignment: CDR1 SGDLS and CDR2 YYNGEE. Trimming cost V 0 bases and J 5 bases, with 14 bases left between them. This CDR3 is built from 16 residues. CDR3 sequence: CASSVGGLGVTGELFF. CDR3 nucleotide sequence: TGTGCCAGCAGCGTAGGGGGCCTAGGTGTTACCGGGGAGCTGTTTTTT.

The J gene is TRBJ2-3, the V gene TRBV18; 8 bases fit TRBD1. V lost 3 bases to trimming and J lost 3 bases; unmatched junction nucleotides: 5. The CDR3 extends over 15 amino acids. CDR1 and CDR2 from the germline V gene are KGHSH and LQKENI. The CDR3 DNA is TGTGCCAGCTCACCCGGGACAGGTTATACAGATACGCAGTATTTT. It translates to CASSPGTGYTDTQYF.

The J gene is TRBJ1-2, the V gene TRBV28, with 9 bases identical to TRBD1. V gave up 5 bases and J gave up 0 bases; unmatched junction bases: 4. Germline V gives CDR1 MDHEN, CDR2 SYDVKM. CDR3 length equals 15 residues. The CDR3 loop is CASSGTGTANYGYTF. The CDR3 nucleotides are TGTGCCAGCAGTGGGACAGGGACAGCTAACTATGGCTACACCTTC.

The chain uses TRBV7-3 and TRBJ2-1; D call uncertain. The germline V and J ends were trimmed by 4 bases and 4 bases, with 8 bases remaining between them. CDR1 is SGHTA, CDR2 FQGTGA, per germline. The CDR3 runs 13 residues. The CDR3 loop reads CASSSELYNEQFF. DNA for the CDR3: TGTGCCAGCAGCTCGGAGCTTTACAATGAGCAGTTCTTC.

The genes are TRBV7-6 and TRBJ1-2; tentatively, D is TRBD1 (6 bases). The CDR3 length is 13 residues. Looked up from germline, CDR1 is SGHVS and CDR2 is FNYEAQ. Deletions cut 3 bases from V and 8 bases from J, with 13 bases between. CDR3 sequence: CASSFGQLQGYTF. CDR3 DNA sequence: TGTGCCAGCAGCTTCGGACAGTTGCAGGGCTACACCTTC.